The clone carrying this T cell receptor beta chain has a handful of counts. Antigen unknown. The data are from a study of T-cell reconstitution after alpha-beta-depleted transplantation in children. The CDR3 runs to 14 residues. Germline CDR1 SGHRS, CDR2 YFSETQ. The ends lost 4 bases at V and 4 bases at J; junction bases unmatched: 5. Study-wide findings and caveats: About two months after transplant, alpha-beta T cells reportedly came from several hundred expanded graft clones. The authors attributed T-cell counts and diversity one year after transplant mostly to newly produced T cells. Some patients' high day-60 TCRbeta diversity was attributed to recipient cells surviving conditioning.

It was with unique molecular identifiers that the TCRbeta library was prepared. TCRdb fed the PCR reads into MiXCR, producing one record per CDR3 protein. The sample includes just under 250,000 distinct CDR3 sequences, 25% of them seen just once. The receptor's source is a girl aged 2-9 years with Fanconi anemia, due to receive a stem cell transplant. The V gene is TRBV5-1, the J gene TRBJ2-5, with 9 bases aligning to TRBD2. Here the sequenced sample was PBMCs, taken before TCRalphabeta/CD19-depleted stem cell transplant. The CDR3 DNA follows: TGCGCCAGCAGCATTAGCGGGGGTGGAGAGACCCAGTACTTC. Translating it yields CASSISGGGETQYF.